This TCR beta chain comes out of a study of breast tumors, draining lymph nodes, adjacent tissues. One entry per CDR3 protein results from TCRdb running MiXCR on the multiplex PCR reads. The sample has some 49,000 distinct CDR3 sequences, roughly 24% seen once. The CDR3 extends over 17 amino acids. From germline, CDR1 is SGHVS and CDR2 FNYEAQ. Turning to this clonotype: A much larger clone differs from this one at a single base, so this may be a read error.

The chain couples TRBV7-6 to TRBJ2-1, with 7 bases that match TRBD2. The clonotype was recovered from a female donor with breast cancer. Some clones in this sample may be carry-over from other donors' samples. The sequenced material came from breast tumor tissue. CDR3 DNA sequence: TGTGCCAGCAGCTTAGCCCCTAGCGGTGTCTCCTGCAATGAGCAGTTCTTC. It is translated as CASSLAPSGVSCNEQFF.